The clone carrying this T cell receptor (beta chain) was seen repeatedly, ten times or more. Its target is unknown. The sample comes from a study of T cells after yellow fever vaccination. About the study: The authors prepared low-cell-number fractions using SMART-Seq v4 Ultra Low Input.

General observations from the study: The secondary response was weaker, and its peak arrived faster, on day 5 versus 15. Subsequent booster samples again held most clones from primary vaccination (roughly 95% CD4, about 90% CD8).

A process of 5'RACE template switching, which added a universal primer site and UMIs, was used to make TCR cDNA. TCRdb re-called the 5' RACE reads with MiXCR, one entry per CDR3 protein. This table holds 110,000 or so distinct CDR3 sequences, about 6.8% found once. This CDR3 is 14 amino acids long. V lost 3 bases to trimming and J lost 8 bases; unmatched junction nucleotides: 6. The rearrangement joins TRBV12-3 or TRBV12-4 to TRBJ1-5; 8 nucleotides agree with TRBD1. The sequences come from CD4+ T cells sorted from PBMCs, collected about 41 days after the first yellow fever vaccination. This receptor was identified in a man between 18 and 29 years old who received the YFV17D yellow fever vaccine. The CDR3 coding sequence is TGTGCCAGCAGTTTGGACAGGGCGCTTAAGCCCCAGCATTTT. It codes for CASSLDRALKPQHF.